The rows below give T cell receptor beta chains drawn from one sample of a study of cytomegalovirus exposure and HLA in healthy donors. Profiling relied on immunoSEQ multiplex PCR, and the TCRdb table lists in-frame clones only, not all of them. The sample lists under 110,000 clones; roughly 82% were seen once. The source material was PBMCs. These receptors all stem from a man aged 50-59 years in good health and CMV-seronegative. Both conserved end residues are part of each CDR3. Fields, in order: J gene, CDR3 length, V gene, clone size, D gene, CDR3 DNA, CDR3 protein. A D gene is named only where the DNA matches it firmly. Size values are once, few and many counts, or a class for expanded clones, and some rows have none.

>TRBJ1-1|16|TRBV6-5|few|-
TGTGCCAGCAGTTACTCCATCTTGAGTACGAACACTGAAGCTTTCTTT
CASSYSILSTNTEAFF
>TRBJ1-3|18|TRBV6-4|-|-
TGTGCCAGCAGTGATTTGGGCAGCTTTACGCCCTCTGGAAACACCATATATTTT
CASSDLGSFTPSGNTIYF
>TRBJ2-7|15|TRBV7-9|-|TRBD2
TGTGCCAGCAGCCCCGGACGGGGAGGGTTCGACGAGCAGTACTTC
CASSPGRGGFDEQYF
>TRBJ2-2|12|TRBV7-2|-|-
TGTGCCAGCATCTCCCTACTCGGGGAGCTGTTTTTT
CASISLLGELFF
>TRBJ1-1|12|TRBV6-1|-|TRBD1
TGTGCCAGCAGTGACCTGACAGGGATGGCTTTCTTT
CASSDLTGMAFF
>TRBJ2-7|15|TRBV30|-|TRBD2
TGTGCCTGGAGGGATAGCGGGGACCTCTCCTACGAGCAGTACTTC
CAWRDSGDLSYEQYF
>TRBJ1-1|13|TRBV10-1|few|-
TGCGCCAGCAGTAGGGGATTGGGCACTGAAGCTTTCTTT
CASSRGLGTEAFF
>TRBJ1-5|14|TRBV10-3|-|TRBD1
TGTGCCTCCAACCCGACAGGGGATGGGCAGCCCCAGCATTTT
CASNPTGDGQPQHF
>TRBJ1-2|15|TRBV5-1|few|-
TGCGCCAGCAGCTTGGGACAGGAGGCTAACTATGGCTACACCTTC
CASSLGQEANYGYTF
>TRBJ1-5|15|TRBV11-2|-|-
TGTGCCAGCAGCTTAGGGAGGGATGGCAATCAGCCCCAGCATTTT
CASSLGRDGNQPQHF
>TRBJ2-5|17|TRBV5-1|-|-
TGCGCCAGCAGCTTGAGCGGTCCCACGGGGTACCAAGAGACCCAGTACTTC
CASSLSGPTGYQETQYF
>TRBJ1-1|15|TRBV19|-|TRBD1
TGTGCCAGTAGCGGGACAGGGCCGCTGAACACTGAAGCTTTCTTT
CASSGTGPLNTEAFF
>TRBJ1-1|13|TRBV5-6|once|TRBD1
TGTGCCAGCACAGGGGGCCTCGACACTGAAGCTTTCTTT
CASTGGLDTEAFF
>TRBJ1-2|13|TRBV18|-|-
TGTGCCAGCTCACTAGGGGAGGGCTATGGCTACACCTTC
CASSLGEGYGYTF
>TRBJ1-1|15|TRBV11-2|once|TRBD1
TGTGCCAGCAGATACGGGACAGGGTGGAACACTGAAGCTTTCTTT
CASRYGTGWNTEAFF
>TRBJ1-2|13|TRBV10-3|-|TRBD1
TGTGCCATCAGTCCAGACAGGGGCTATGGCTACACCTTC
CAISPDRGYGYTF
>TRBJ1-6|15|TRBV2|-|-
TGTGCCAGCAAACCCTGGGCAGGGCACGATTCACCCCTCCACTTT
CASKPWAGHDSPLHF